The T cell receptor beta chain described here comes from a study of T-cell reconstitution after alpha-beta-depleted transplantation in children. Study-level findings and limits: Reported findings indicate that, about two months after transplant, alpha-beta T cells came from several hundred expanded clones, which were derived from non-depleted graft cells. For some patients, TCRbeta diversity was high at day 60 because of recipient T cells and thymic progenitors that survived. Newly generated T cells supplied most T-cell counts and diversity one year post-transplant.

As concerns this clonotype: Its antigen is not known.

Preparation of the TCRbeta library used unique molecular identifiers. TCRdb called the PCR reads again in MiXCR, with one record for every CDR3 protein. The sample carries approximately 400,000 distinct CDR3 sequences, about a sixth recorded once. The sequence was obtained from a boy less than two years old who had a stem cell transplant for Wiskott-Aldrich syndrome, so the T cells may come from the graft donor. The source was PBMCs, mostly from graft donor cells, collected 360 days after TCRalphabeta/CD19-depleted stem cell transplant.

The CDR3 bases are TGCGCCAGCAGGACGGGGGGTACGGGAGAGACCCAGTACTTC. It is translated as CASRTGGTGETQYF. The chain combines TRBV5-1 with TRBJ2-5; TRBD2 matches at 7 bases. This CDR3 has 14 amino acids. Unmatched junction bases numbered 8, after V lost 5 bases and J lost 4 bases. The germline V gene encodes CDR1 SGHRS and CDR2 YFSETQ.